Each of the 21 T cell receptor beta chains below was sequenced from the same sample in a study of T-cell memory formation after mild COVID-19. TCRdb re-derived calls from the 5' RACE reads in MiXCR, one entry per CDR3 protein. The sample lists about 450,000 distinct CDR3 sequences, 20% to 25% seen once, with around 12% in the top ten. The specimen was PBMCs or a T cell subset sorted from them (not recorded which). The receptors were sampled from an adult woman who had mild COVID-19 (a few samples of this study predate the infection). Cell type and time point are not known.

This clonotype occurred many times. CDR3 in amino acids: CSASYPSGDNEQFF. The CDR3 nucleotides read TGCAGTGCTAGCTATCCTAGCGGGGACAATGAGCAGTTCTTC. This sequence joins TRBV20-1 and TRBJ2-1; 9 positions match TRBD2. Germline V gives CDR1 DFQATT, CDR2 SNEGSKA (reference sequence). V shed 3 bases and J 5 bases; nucleotides not matched to a gene: 5. The CDR3 has 14 amino acids.

The chain joins TRBV11-2 to TRBJ1-2; 8 bases align to TRBD1. Germline CDR1 reads SGHAT; CDR2 reads FQNNGV. V trimming: 0 bases; J trimming: 0 bases; junction bases outside the gene matches: 9. The CDR3 has 18 amino acids. The CDR3 reads CASSLEGRGPSPNYGYTF. The CDR3 DNA reads TGTGCCAGCAGCTTAGAAGGCAGGGGGCCCAGCCCTAACTATGGCTACACCTTC. Complete variable domain (other parts from reference TRBV11-2 and TRBJ1-2): EAGVAQSPRYKIIEKRQSVAFWCNPISGHATLYWYQQILGQGPKLLIQFQNNGVVDDSQLPKDRFSAERLKGVDSTLKIQPAKLEDSAVYLCASSLEGRGPSPNYGYTFGSGTRLTVV.

The V and J genes are TRBV6-5 and TRBJ2-1; 11 nucleotides match TRBD2. The germline V gene has CDR1 MNHEY and CDR2 SVGAGI. The CDR3 loop spans 16 amino acids. The junction had 3 bases not matched to a gene; V was cut back by 0 bases and J by 5 bases. Here the CDR3 DNA reads TGTGCCAGCAGTTACTCGCTAGCGGGAGGAAACAATGAGCAGTTCTTC. This translates into CASSYSLAGGNNEQFF.

There are a few counts of this clonotype. The V gene is TRBV5-1, the J gene TRBJ2-7; D not resolved. Germline-derived CDR1 and CDR2 are SGHRS and YFSETQ. V was trimmed by 0 bases and J by 3 bases, leaving 13 bases between them. The CDR3 runs 15 residues. DNA of the CDR3: TGCGCCAGCAGCTTGGCCGCCGACGGGTACTACGAGCAGTACTTC. Translation: CASSLAADGYYEQYF.

This clonotype was picked up a small number of times. The rearrangement links TRBV9 to TRBJ2-7; the match to TRBD1 covers 7 bases. There are 15 residues in the CDR3. With 4 bases clipped from V and 9 bases from J, the junction kept 16 bases outside the gene matches. CDR1 is SGDLS, CDR2 YYNGEE, per germline. CDR3 sequence (DNA): TGTGCCAGCAGCCCGACTCCGGACAGGAAATATGGGCAGTACTTC. This encodes CASSPTPDRKYGQYF.

J is TRBJ2-7 and V is TRBV6-2 or TRBV6-3; no definite D call. CDR3 length: 14 amino acids. Germline V gene data show CDR1 as MNHEY and CDR2 as SVGEGT. Trimming pared 7 bases from V and 7 bases from J, leaving 20 bases between. The CDR3 sequence: CASIDGPNLAEQYF. Here the CDR3 DNA reads TGTGCCAGCATAGACGGGCCGAACTTGGCGGAGCAGTACTTC.

This clonotype has just a few counts. This chain connects TRBV2 to TRBJ1-2, with D unresolved. The CDR3 is made up of 13 amino acids. CDR1 and CDR2 from the germline V gene are SNHLY and FYNNEI. Trimming took 3 bases from V and 8 from J, leaving 13 bases between them. This chain's CDR3 is CASSDTRSRGYTF. The CDR3 region has the DNA TGTGCCAGCAGTGACACCAGGTCGCGGGGCTACACCTTC.

The chain combines TRBV15 with TRBJ2-7; no definite D call. Trimming stripped 3 bases from V and 4 bases from J, with 13 bases between. The CDR3 contains 14 residues. Germline V CDR1 and CDR2: LNHNV, YYDKDF (reference sequence). CDR3 DNA sequence: TGTGCCACCAGCAGGGAAGATGTGGGTTACGAGCAGTACTTC. Its protein is CATSREDVGYEQYF.

This clonotype was counted between two and nine times. This rearrangement joins TRBV5-6 to TRBJ2-7; possible D gene TRBD1, 5 bases. Germline-derived CDR1 and CDR2 are SGHDT and YYEEEE. V lost 3 bases to trimming and J lost 5 bases, with 12 bases between them. CDR3 length equals 13 residues. The CDR3 DNA reads as TGTGCCAGCAGCTCGTGGACAAGCCACGAGCAGTACTTC. Its translation is CASSSWTSHEQYF. The full variable domain, with the rest looked up from reference TRBV5-6 and TRBJ2-7, is DAGVTQSPTHLIKTRGQQVTLRCSPKSGHDTVSWYQQALGQGPQFIFQYYEEEERQRGNFPDRFSGHQFPNYSSELNVNALLLGDSALYLCASSSWTSHEQYFGPGTRLTVT.

The chain joins TRBV5-1 to TRBJ2-2, with no clear D. The CDR3 totals 15 residues. V lost 0 bases and J lost 0, with 6 bases in between. CDR1 SGHRS and CDR2 YFSETQ come from the germline V gene. The CDR3 is CASSLDSPNTGELFF. CDR3 coding DNA: TGCGCCAGCAGCTTGGACAGTCCGAACACCGGGGAGCTGTTTTTT.

This clonotype has only a few counts. V and J are TRBV4-1 and TRBJ2-7, with D possibly called TRBD1 or TRBD2 (6 bases each). CDR1 is MGHRA, CDR2 YSYEKL, per germline. Deletions cut 5 bases from V and 9 bases from J, with 20 bases between. CDR3 length equals 14 residues. This CDR3 reads CASSASSGDWGQYF. CDR3 sequence (DNA): TGCGCCAGCAGCGCGAGTTCAGGGGACTGGGGGCAGTACTTC.

V is TRBV30 and J is TRBJ2-1, with 7 bases identical to TRBD2. Germline loops: CDR1 GTSNPN, CDR2 SVGIG (reference sequence). The CDR3 consists of 16 residues. The V segment lost 0 bases and the J segment 7 bases; nucleotides outside the gene matches: 12. For the CDR3, the DNA is TGTGCCTGGAGTGTCCCCTATGGGGAGGGCCTGAATGAGCAGTTCTTC. This codes for CAWSVPYGEGLNEQFF.

The gene calls are TRBV7-9 and TRBJ2-3; 7 bases map to TRBD2. Germline V gene lookup returns CDR1 SEHNR and CDR2 FQNEAQ (reference sequence). V lost 3 bases and J lost 1; bases outside the gene matches: 7. CDR3 size: 16 residues. CDR3 DNA sequence: TGTGCCAGCAGCTTGTTGGCGGGAGATGGCACAGATACGCAGTATTTT. It is translated as CASSLLAGDGTDTQYF. Variable domain in full (rest from reference TRBV7-9 and TRBJ2-3): DTGVSQNPRHKITKRGQNVTFRCDPISEHNRLYWYRQTLGQGPEFLTYFQNEAQLEKSRLLSDRFSAERPKGSFSTLEIQRTEQGDSAMYLCASSLLAGDGTDTQYFGPGTRLTVL.

The chain combines TRBV30 with TRBJ1-1, with D unresolved. Germline values: CDR1 GTSNPN, CDR2 SVGIG (reference sequence). Trimming took 4 bases from V and 4 from J, leaving 10 bases between them. This CDR3 spans 12 amino acids. CDR3 sequence: CAWMGMSTEAFF. The CDR3, as DNA: TGTGCCTGGATGGGGATGAGCACTGAAGCTTTCTTT.

Only a few counts were recorded for this clonotype. The chain couples TRBV10-3 to TRBJ2-1, with 12 positions matching TRBD2. Germline V gene data show CDR1 as ENHRY and CDR2 as SYGVKD. CDR3 size: 13 residues. The V segment lost 11 bases and the J segment 9 bases; nucleotides outside the gene matches: 8. As DNA, the CDR3 is TGTGCCCTCGGACTAGCGGGAAAAGTTGAGCAGTTCTTC. This gives the protein CALGLAGKVEQFF.

This clonotype was seen more than once but under ten times. One end of the junction fails to match germline, which may point to a read error. J is TRBJ1-1 and V is TRBV6-5, with 11 bases identical to TRBD1. Looked up from germline, CDR1 is MNHEY and CDR2 is SVGAGI. This CDR3 has 16 residues. CDR3 sequence: CASSYGTGGMNTEVFF. In nucleotides, the CDR3 is TGTGCCAGCAGTTACGGGACAGGGGGGATGAACACTGAAGTTTTCTTT.

The chain uses TRBV2 and TRBJ2-5; 8 positions agree with TRBD1. V trimming: 6 bases; J trimming: 5 bases; junction bases outside the gene matches: 5. CDR3 length: 13 residues. Germline CDR1 reads SNHLY; CDR2 reads FYNNEI. CDR3 nucleotide sequence: TGTGCCAGCAGCCGACAGGGGAGGGAGACCCAGTACTTC. Translation gives CASSRQGRETQYF.

The gene calls are TRBV3-1 and TRBJ2-1; possible D gene TRBD1, 7 bases. The CDR3 extends over 17 amino acids. V dropped 4 bases and J dropped 0 bases, with 16 bases sitting between them. CDR1 and CDR2 (germline): LGHDT, YNNKEL (reference sequence). In DNA form, the CDR3 reads TGTGCCAGCAGCCGAAAGCCAGGGGGGCCCTCCTACAATGAGCAGTTCTTC. Its translation is CASSRKPGGPSYNEQFF.

This chain joins TRBV20-1 and TRBJ1-2; D is unresolved. Germline CDR1 and CDR2: DFQATT and SNEGSKA (reference sequence). Trimming cost V 6 bases and J 4 bases, with 15 bases left between them. The CDR3 has 13 amino acids. In DNA form, the CDR3 reads TGCAGTGCCGCAGAGGGTGGTAGCTATGGCTACACCTTC. Its protein is CSAAEGGSYGYTF.

This rearrangement joins TRBV3-1 to TRBJ2-1, with D unresolved. V gave up 1 base and J gave up 7 bases, with 11 bases separating them. From germline, CDR1 is LGHDT and CDR2 YNNKEL (reference sequence). The CDR3 totals 14 residues. CDR3 region: CASSQGSVPNEQFF. The CDR3 bases are TGTGCCAGCAGCCAAGGTTCGGTTCCGAATGAGCAGTTCTTC.

The rearrangement uses TRBV2 and TRBJ1-1, with 7 bases aligning to TRBD1. This CDR3 contains 16 residues. After removal of 3 bases from V and 3 bases from J, the junction contained 10 bases not matched to a gene. CDR1 and CDR2 from the germline V gene are SNHLY and FYNNEI. CDR3 in DNA: TGTGCCAGCAGTGATCCGGGACAGTACGAGGACACTGAAGCTTTCTTT. It is translated as CASSDPGQYEDTEAFF.